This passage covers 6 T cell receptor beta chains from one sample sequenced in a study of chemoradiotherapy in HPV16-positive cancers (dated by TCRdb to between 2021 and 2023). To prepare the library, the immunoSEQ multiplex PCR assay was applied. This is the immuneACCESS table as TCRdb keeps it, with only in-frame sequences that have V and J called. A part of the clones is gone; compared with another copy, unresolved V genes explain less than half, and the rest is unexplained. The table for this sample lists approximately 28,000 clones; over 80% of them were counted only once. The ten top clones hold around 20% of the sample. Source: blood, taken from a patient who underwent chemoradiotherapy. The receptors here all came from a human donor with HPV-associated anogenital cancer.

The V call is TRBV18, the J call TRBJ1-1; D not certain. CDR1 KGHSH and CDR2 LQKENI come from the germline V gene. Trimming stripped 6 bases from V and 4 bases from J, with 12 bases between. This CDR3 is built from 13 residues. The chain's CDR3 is CASSLGWSTEAFF. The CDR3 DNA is TGTGCCAGCTCCCTGGGATGGAGCACTGAAGCTTTCTTT.

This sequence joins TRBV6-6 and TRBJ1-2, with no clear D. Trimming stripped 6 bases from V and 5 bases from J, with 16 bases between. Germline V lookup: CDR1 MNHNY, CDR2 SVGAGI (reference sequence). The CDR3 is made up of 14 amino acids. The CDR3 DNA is TGTGCCAGCAGCCTAGCGGACCACCCTTATGGCTACACCTTC. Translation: CASSLADHPYGYTF.

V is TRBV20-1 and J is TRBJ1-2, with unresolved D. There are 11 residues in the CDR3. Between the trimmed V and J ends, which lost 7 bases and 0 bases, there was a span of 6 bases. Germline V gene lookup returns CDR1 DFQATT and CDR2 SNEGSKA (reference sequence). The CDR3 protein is CSVETNYGYTF. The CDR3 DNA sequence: TGCAGTGTTGAGACTAACTATGGCTACACCTTC.

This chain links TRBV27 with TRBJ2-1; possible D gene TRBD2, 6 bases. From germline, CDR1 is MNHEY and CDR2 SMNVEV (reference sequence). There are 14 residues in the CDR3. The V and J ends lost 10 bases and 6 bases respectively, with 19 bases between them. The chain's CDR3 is CAILPGLGGNEQFF. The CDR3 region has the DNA TGTGCCATCCTACCGGGACTCGGGGGCAATGAGCAGTTCTTC.

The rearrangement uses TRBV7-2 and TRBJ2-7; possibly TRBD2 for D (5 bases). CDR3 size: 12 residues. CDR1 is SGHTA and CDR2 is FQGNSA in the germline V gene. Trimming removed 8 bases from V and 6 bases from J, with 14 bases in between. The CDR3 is CASGGQVSEQYF. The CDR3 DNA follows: TGTGCCAGCGGCGGGCAGGTCTCCGAGCAGTACTTC.

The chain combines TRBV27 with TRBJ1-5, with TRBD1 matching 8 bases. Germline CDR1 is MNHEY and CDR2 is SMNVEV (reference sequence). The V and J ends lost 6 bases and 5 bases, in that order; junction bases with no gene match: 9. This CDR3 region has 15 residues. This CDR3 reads CASSPGTGGDQPQHF. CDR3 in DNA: TGTGCCAGCAGCCCCGGGACAGGTGGGGATCAGCCCCAGCATTTT.